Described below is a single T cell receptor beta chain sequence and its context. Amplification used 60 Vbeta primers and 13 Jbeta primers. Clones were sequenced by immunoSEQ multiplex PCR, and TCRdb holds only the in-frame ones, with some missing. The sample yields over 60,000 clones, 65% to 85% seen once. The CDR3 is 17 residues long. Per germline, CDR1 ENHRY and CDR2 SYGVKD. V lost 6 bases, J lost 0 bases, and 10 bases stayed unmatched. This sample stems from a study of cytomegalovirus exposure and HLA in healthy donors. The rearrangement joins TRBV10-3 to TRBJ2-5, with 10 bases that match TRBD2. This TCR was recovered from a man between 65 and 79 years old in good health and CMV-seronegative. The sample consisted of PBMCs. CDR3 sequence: CAIRRSSGGTNQETQYF. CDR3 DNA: TGTGCCATCAGACGGAGTAGCGGGGGGACCAACCAAGAGACCCAGTACTTC.